This T cell receptor beta chain derives from a study of blood T cells in healthy people across ages. Next came a second PCR, run for roughly 6 to 11 cycles, which used a sample-barcoded 5' primer along with a J-beta primer mix. Every cDNA molecule bore a tag from a template-switch adaptor containing 12 random nucleotides. One entry per CDR3 protein results from TCRdb running MiXCR on the 5' RACE reads. This sample has about 830,000 distinct CDR3 sequences, with roughly 64% found just once. This CDR3 has 13 amino acids. V lost 7 bases, J lost 7 bases, and 8 bases stayed unmatched. Each sample used at least 6.5 million PBMCs.

This sequence joins TRBV12-3 or TRBV12-4 and TRBJ2-7, with 9 bases aligning to TRBD2. This TCR came from a man younger than 40 in good health. Sequencing was carried out using blood. The CDR3 protein is CASKLAGDNEQYF. Here the CDR3 DNA reads TGTGCCAGCAAACTAGCGGGCGACAATGAGCAGTACTTC.